The 25 T cell receptor beta chains presented below share a single source sample, sequenced in a study of beta chain features in type 1 diabetes. Overall study findings and caveats: Shortening that was moderate but significant affected the TCRB CDR3s of Type 1 diabetes patients in all four CD4+ subsets.

The entirety of the isolated RNA underwent reverse transcription, so expressed TCRB transcripts were sequenced. TCRdb's copy holds only in-frame clones and misses some; the assay was immunoSEQ multiplex PCR. The profile covers hundreds of thousands of clones, with roughly 13% appearing a single time and roughly 0.04% taken by the ten largest. Their specific antigens are unknown. The sequenced sample was naive CD4+ T cells from blood. The receptors here all came from a man aged 18 to 29 with type 1 diabetes.

Remarks on this clone: Other nucleotide sequences in the sample specify the same CDR3. This chain links TRBV18 with TRBJ2-3; D is perhaps TRBD1 (6 bases). Germline CDR1 and CDR2: KGHSH and LQKENI. The germline V and J ends were trimmed by 3 bases and 6 bases, with 7 bases remaining between them. This CDR3 spans 12 amino acids. The CDR3 nucleotides read TGTGCCAGCTCACCCAGGGGTGATACGCAGTATTTT. This codes for CASSPRGDTQYF.

The rearrangement uses TRBV14 and TRBJ1-4, with 7 bases matching TRBD1. The length of the CDR3 is 15 residues. Germline CDR1 and CDR2: SGHDN and FVKESK. V lost 1 base and J lost 5; bases outside the gene matches: 4. CDR3 coding DNA: TGTGCCAGCAGCCAAGGGGGACAGTTAAATGAAAAACTGTTTTTT. The encoded protein is CASSQGGQLNEKLFF.

The chain joins TRBV11-3 to TRBJ2-7, with D perhaps TRBD1 or TRBD2 (5 bases each). The CDR3 length is 13 residues. V was pared by 4 bases and J by 4 bases, with 11 bases between. The germline CDR1 and CDR2 sequences are SGHNT and YENEEA. The CDR3 protein is CASSSGTEYEQYF. The CDR3 DNA sequence: TGTGCCAGCAGCTCCGGGACGGAATACGAGCAGTACTTC.

This clone was picked up a small number of times. The gene calls are TRBV10-3 and TRBJ2-2; tentatively, D is TRBD1 (6 bases). V lost 2 bases and J 8 bases, leaving 9 bases between the germline ends. Germline V CDR1 and CDR2: ENHRY, SYGVKD. The length of the CDR3 is 13 residues. The CDR3 loop reads CAISENTGGELFF. CDR3 sequence (DNA): TGTGCCATCAGTGAGAATACAGGGGGGGAGCTGTTTTTT.

The chain links TRBV5-6 to TRBJ2-5; no clear D. Judging by the DNA end, TRBJ2-7 fits better; the J call may be wrong. The CDR3 contains 14 residues. Germline V lookup: CDR1 SGHDT, CDR2 YYEEEE. CDR3 protein: CASSSLVGTYEQYF. The CDR3 coding sequence is TGTGCCAGCAGCTCCCTCGTTGGAACCTACGAGCAGTACTTC.

The V gene is TRBV4-1, the J gene TRBJ2-1; D is perhaps TRBD2 (6 bases). Trimming removed 4 bases from V and 7 bases from J, with 23 bases in between. Germline CDR1 is MGHRA and CDR2 is YSYEKL. This CDR3 spans 17 amino acids. Written as DNA, the CDR3 is TGCGCCAGCAGCCGCATACGGCGGGGCCAATTGGGAAATGAGCAGTTCTTC. It specifies CASSRIRRGQLGNEQFF.

The chain has TRBV29-1 and TRBJ1-2; TRBD1 matches 7 bases. CDR3 length: 14 amino acids. Germline CDR1 and CDR2: SQVTM and ANQGSEA. J lost 8 bases, V lost 6 bases, and 15 bases had no gene match. CDR3 protein: CSVMQGQRMGGYTF. Written as DNA, the CDR3 is TGCAGCGTGATGCAGGGACAGCGAATGGGGGGCTACACCTTC.

The V gene is TRBV9, the J gene TRBJ2-2; TRBD1 matches 7 bases. Germline CDR1 and CDR2: SGDLS and YYNGEE. The V segment lost 0 bases and the J segment 6 bases; nucleotides outside the gene matches: 11. CDR3 size: 17 residues. In DNA, the CDR3 is TGTGCCAGCAGCGTAGTTCCAGGGGGTAGCCTGTCCGGGGAGCTGTTTTTT. It encodes CASSVVPGGSLSGELFF. Filled out from reference TRBV9 and TRBJ2-2, the complete variable domain reads DSGVTQTPKHLITATGQRVTLRCSPRSGDLSVYWYQQSLDQGLQFLIQYYNGEERAKGNILERFSAQQFPDLHSELNLSSLELGDSALYFCASSVVPGGSLSGELFFGEGSRLTVL.

The chain is built from TRBV30 and TRBJ1-4, with unresolved D. This CDR3 has 13 amino acids. Trimming removed 4 bases at V and 0 bases at J, with 6 bases between. Germline V gene data show CDR1 as GTSNPN and CDR2 as SVGIG (reference sequence). CDR3 DNA sequence: TGTGCCTGGACACAATCAACTAATGAAAAACTGTTTTTT. As protein: CAWTQSTNEKLFF.

This clone occurred a few times. The chain couples TRBV5-1 to TRBJ1-2; the D is unclear. CDR3 length: 13 amino acids. Germline assignment: CDR1 SGHRS and CDR2 YFSETQ. The V and J ends lost 4 bases and 4 bases respectively, with 11 bases between them. Here the CDR3 reads CASSPGELYGYTF. For the CDR3, the DNA is TGCGCCAGCAGCCCCGGGGAACTCTATGGCTACACCTTC.

This clone came up a few times. This CDR3 is also generated by other DNA sequences in the sample. The chain joins TRBV19 to TRBJ1-5, with 8 positions matching TRBD1. The CDR3 has 14 residues. V was clipped by 4 bases and J by 7 bases; unmatched bases: 6. The V gene's germline CDR1 is LNHDA and CDR2 SQIVND (reference sequence). Written as DNA, the CDR3 is TGTGCCAGTAGTACAACAGGGGGAAGACAGCCCCAGCATTTT. Its protein product is CASSTTGGRQPQHF.

This clone has more than one count but fewer than ten. The chain uses TRBV29-1 and TRBJ2-7, with TRBD2 identical over 7 bases. From germline, CDR1 is SQVTM and CDR2 ANQGSEA. The CDR3 length is 13 residues. V shed 6 bases and J 2 bases; nucleotides not matched to a gene: 7. The CDR3 DNA is TGCAGCGTCCCAGGGACTACAACCTACGAGCAGTACTTC. It is translated as CSVPGTTTYEQYF.

This sequence joins TRBV9 and TRBJ1-2, with D uncertain. V lost 1 base, J lost 0 bases, and 13 bases lay in between. Germline-derived CDR1 and CDR2 are SGDLS and YYNGEE. The CDR3 spans 16 residues. CDR3 sequence: CASSVLAPGSNYGYTF. Written as DNA, the CDR3 is TGTGCCAGCAGCGTACTTGCGCCGGGTTCTAACTATGGCTACACCTTC.

This clone came up a few times. The chain links TRBV6-7 to TRBJ2-1; no clear D gene. TRBV6-7 is identified as an open reading frame with a role that is uncertain. Trimming removed 7 bases at V and 9 bases at J, with 19 bases between. The CDR3 totals 14 residues. The CDR3 DNA follows: TGTGCCAGCACTCCTTGGGCCCTGCCCCGTGAGCAGTTCTTC. Amino acids: CASTPWALPREQFF.

The rearrangement joins TRBV5-1 to TRBJ1-2; D not certain. V dropped 3 bases and J dropped 7 bases, with 10 bases sitting between them. Germline values: CDR1 SGHRS, CDR2 YFSETQ. CDR3 length: 12 residues. The DNA of the CDR3 is TGCGCCAGCAGCTACTACACGGGTGGCTACACCTTC. It encodes CASSYYTGGYTF.

This clone has more than one count but fewer than ten. V gene TRBV7-9 combines with J gene TRBJ1-1, with D unresolved. V shed 2 bases and J shed 10 bases, with 11 bases lying between them. The CDR3 is made up of 12 amino acids. CDR1 is SEHNR, CDR2 FQNEAQ, per germline (reference sequence). The CDR3 DNA reads TGTGCCAGCAGCTTAACGGACCGGGGAGCTTTCTTT. Protein: CASSLTDRGAFF.

This clone was counted between two and nine times. The rearrangement joins TRBV7-9 to TRBJ2-1; weak D call: TRBD2 (5 bases). The CDR3 runs 15 residues. Deletions cut 2 bases from V and 8 bases from J, with 16 bases between. CDR1 SEHNR and CDR2 FQNEAQ come from the germline V gene (reference sequence). In DNA form, the CDR3 reads TGTGCCAGCAGCTTACGGGGAACGGTCAATCATGAGCAGTTCTTC. Residues: CASSLRGTVNHEQFF.

This clone was seen a handful of times. The CDR3 region is CASGAGPSYNEQFF. CDR3 sequence (DNA): TGTGCCTCTGGAGCCGGGCCATCCTACAATGAGCAGTTCTTC. V and J are TRBV7-9 and TRBJ2-1; D ambiguous. From germline, CDR1 is SEHNR and CDR2 FQNEAQ (reference sequence). Between the trimmed V and J ends, which lost 11 bases and 1 base, there was a span of 15 bases. The CDR3 spans 14 residues.

In this sample, this clone turned up a few times. The CDR3 region has the DNA TGTGCCAGCAGCTTAGTGGGGGCTAATGGAAACACCATATATTTT. Amino acid sequence: CASSLVGANGNTIYF. The chain recombines TRBV7-2 with TRBJ1-3; D possibly corresponds to TRBD1 (6 bases). The CDR3 sequence is 15 residues long. The germline V gene encodes CDR1 SGHTA and CDR2 FQGNSA. Trimming stripped 1 base from V and 3 bases from J, with 10 bases between.

This clone was detected only a few times. The chain couples TRBV21-1 to TRBJ1-4. TRBV21-1 is labeled a pseudogene. This CDR3 has 14 residues. The CDR3 DNA sequence: TGTGCCAGCAGCAAAGGGGTAACTAATGAAAAACTGTTTTTT. Amino acid sequence: CASSKGVTNEKLFF.

The V call is TRBV29-1, the J call TRBJ2-5, with D maybe TRBD2 (5 bases). Germline values: CDR1 SQVTM, CDR2 ANQGSEA. Trimming pared 4 bases from V and 7 bases from J, leaving 22 bases between. The CDR3 has 15 residues. The CDR3 is CSVVRDWAVQSTQYF. CDR3 nucleotide sequence: TGCAGCGTTGTCCGGGATTGGGCAGTTCAGTCGACCCAGTACTTC.

This clone was recorded a few times. The gene calls are TRBV18 and TRBJ1-4; 7 bases align to TRBD1. The CDR3 runs to 16 residues. Germline V lookup: CDR1 KGHSH, CDR2 LQKENI. The junction had 11 bases not matched to a gene; V was cut back by 3 bases and J by 7 bases. For the CDR3, the DNA is TGTGCCAGCTCACCGTCACAGGACAGGACTCCTGAAAAACTGTTTTTT. It specifies CASSPSQDRTPEKLFF.

This chain joins TRBV14 and TRBJ1-2; possibly TRBD1 for D (6 bases). V was cut by 4 bases and J by 7 bases, with 16 bases left in between. The CDR3 has 14 amino acids. Germline values: CDR1 SGHDN, CDR2 FVKESK. The CDR3 reads CASSPGIPGAGYTF. CDR3 sequence (DNA): TGTGCCAGCAGCCCCGGAATTCCAGGGGCTGGCTACACCTTC.

This clone was seen a handful of times. The chain has TRBV7-9 and TRBJ2-1; D unclear. The CDR3 has 14 amino acids. CDR1 is SEHNR, CDR2 FQNEAQ, per germline (reference sequence). V shed 2 bases and J shed 10 bases, with 15 bases lying between them. CDR3 sequence (DNA): TGTGCCAGCAGCTTAATAGGACCAAGCTGGGAGCAGTTCTTC. Protein product: CASSLIGPSWEQFF.

This clone was found a few times. The chain joins TRBV2 to TRBJ1-3; D remains unclear. Germline V gene lookup returns CDR1 SNHLY and CDR2 FYNNEI. Trimming cost V 7 bases and J 4 bases, with 17 bases left between them. The CDR3 covers 15 residues. CDR3 sequence: CASTRLGNQGNTIYF. The CDR3 DNA sequence: TGTGCCAGCACCCGACTGGGGAACCAGGGAAACACCATATATTTT.